The 24 T cell receptor beta chains listed next were all sequenced from one sample in a study of blood T cells in healthy people across ages. It was with a sample-barcoded 5' primer and a J-beta primer mix that a second PCR of about 7 to 12 cycles was run. TCRdb processed the 5' RACE reads anew with MiXCR; each CDR3 protein has one entry. The repertoire has approximately 770,000 distinct CDR3 sequences, 58% of them found once; the top ten carry approximately 20%. The source material was blood. All receptors come from a man younger than 40 in good health.

The rearrangement uses TRBV2 and TRBJ1-4; D is possibly TRBD1 (6 bases). The V gene lost 4 bases and the J gene lost 11 bases, with 8 bases spanning the gap. The germline CDR1 and CDR2 sequences are SNHLY and FYNNEI. The CDR3 is 11 residues long. The CDR3 sequence: CASSVGGKLFF. The DNA of the CDR3 is TGTGCCAGCAGTGTGGGGGGCAAACTGTTTTTT.

The chain uses TRBV12-3 or TRBV12-4 and TRBJ2-7, with 7 nucleotides matching TRBD2. This CDR3 comprises 15 residues. V was clipped by 5 bases and J by 3 bases; unmatched bases: 10. The CDR3 DNA reads as TGTGCCAGCAGTAGGGATAGCGGGCCAGTCTACGAGCAGTACTTC. It is translated as CASSRDSGPVYEQYF.

The rearrangement joins TRBV20-1 to TRBJ1-1, with a tentative D call TRBD1 (6 bases). The germline gives CDR1 DFQATT, CDR2 SNEGSKA (reference sequence). This CDR3 comprises 14 residues. V lost 0 bases and J 6 bases, leaving 14 bases between the germline ends. CDR3 amino acids: CSARDLRGSAEAFF. The CDR3 DNA sequence: TGCAGTGCTAGAGATCTGAGGGGGTCGGCTGAAGCTTTCTTT.

The chain links TRBV27 to TRBJ1-1; unclear D gene. This CDR3 region has 14 residues. Germline CDR1 and CDR2: MNHEY and SMNVEV (reference sequence). The V end was cut by 7 bases, the J end by 1 base, with 13 bases between. The CDR3 bases are TGTGCCAGCACACCCGGTGAGGGGAACACTGAAGCTTTCTTT. It specifies CASTPGEGNTEAFF.

The CDR3 bases are TGCGCCAGCAGCCAAGTCGGTTCCGTTCCTCGCCCGCATGGCTACACCTTC. This gives the protein CASSQVGSVPRPHGYTF. This rearrangement joins TRBV4-1 to TRBJ1-2, with D hard to call. Germline CDR1 and CDR2: MGHRA and YSYEKL. The CDR3 is 17 amino acids. V was clipped by 1 base and J by 6 bases, with 21 bases between them.

The table lists this clonotype with many counts. The V and J genes are TRBV7-2 and TRBJ1-2, with D perhaps matching TRBD1 (6 bases). Trimming pared 3 bases from V and 8 bases from J, leaving 19 bases between. Looked up from germline, CDR1 is SGHTA and CDR2 is FQGNSA. The CDR3 covers 15 residues. The CDR3 protein is CASSFGGQILGGYTF. The DNA of the CDR3 is TGTGCCAGCAGCTTTGGGGGACAAATCCTGGGGGGCTACACCTTC. Filled out from reference TRBV7-2 and TRBJ1-2, the complete variable domain reads GAGVSQSPSNKVTEKGKDVELRCDPISGHTALYWYRQSLGQGLEFLIYFQGNSAPDKSGLPSDRFSAERTGGSVSTLTIQRTQQEDSAVYLCASSFGGQILGGYTFGSGTRLTVV.

The chain uses TRBV6-5 and TRBJ1-2; D possibly corresponds to TRBD1 (5 bases). Germline lookup yields CDR1 MNHEY and CDR2 SVGAGI. This CDR3 is 14 amino acids long. Trimming left V 7 bases short and J 1 base short, with 13 bases between. The DNA for the CDR3 is TGTGCCAGCAATAATAAGGGGCTTAACTATGGCTACACCTTC. Protein: CASNNKGLNYGYTF.

The chain is built from TRBV27 and TRBJ1-6; 7 bases agree with TRBD1. J lost 7 bases, V lost 6 bases, and 3 bases had no gene match. CDR3 length: 13 amino acids. Germline lookup yields CDR1 MNHEY and CDR2 SMNVEV (reference sequence). The CDR3 loop is CASRPGGNSPLHF. The CDR3 DNA is TGTGCCAGCAGGCCAGGGGGAAATTCACCCCTCCACTTT.

The chain recombines TRBV10-1 with TRBJ1-6; D perhaps matches TRBD1 (5 bases). V was pared by 8 bases and J by 7 bases, with 12 bases between. Germline V CDR1 and CDR2: WNHNN, SYGVQD (reference sequence). The length of the CDR3 is 13 residues. The CDR3 DNA follows: TGCGCCAGCCAAGGGACGGAGAATTCACCCCTCCACTTT. Translation gives CASQGTENSPLHF.

Turning to this clonotype: Lacking the conserved final phenylalanine or tryptophan, this CDR3 likely reflects a read error. The CDR3 is CASSGRVYGYTV. DNA for the CDR3: TGTGCCAGCAGTGGACGGGTCTATGGCTACACCGTC. This chain joins TRBV7-9 and TRBJ1-2; D call uncertain. Germline V gene data show CDR1 as SEHNR and CDR2 as FQNEAQ (reference sequence). The CDR3 is made up of 12 amino acids. With 6 bases removed from V and 4 bases from J, the gap between germline ends came to 9 bases.

V and J are TRBV5-1 and TRBJ2-1; 7 nucleotides align to TRBD1. Losses at the gene ends were 0 bases for V and 6 bases for J; bases not matched to a gene: 6. This CDR3 region has 15 residues. Germline assignment: CDR1 SGHRS and CDR2 YFSETQ. The CDR3 DNA follows: TGCGCCAGCAGCTTGGCCCGGTCAGGGGGCAATGAGCAGTTCTTC. Its protein product is CASSLARSGGNEQFF.

In this sample, this clonotype turned up a few times. This chain uses TRBV7-9 with TRBJ2-7; TRBD1 might be the D (6 bases). The CDR3 loop spans 15 amino acids. The V gene's germline CDR1 is SEHNR and CDR2 FQNEAQ (reference sequence). The ends were cut back, 5 bases at V and 5 bases at J, with 19 bases in the middle. The CDR3 loop reads CASSVNTRDKNEQYF. DNA of the CDR3: TGTGCCAGCAGCGTAAACACCCGGGACAAGAACGAGCAGTACTTC. Using reference TRBV7-9 and TRBJ2-7 for the parts outside the CDR3, the full variable domain is DTGVSQNPRHKITKRGQNVTFRCDPISEHNRLYWYRQTLGQGPEFLTYFQNEAQLEKSRLLSDRFSAERPKGSFSTLEIQRTEQGDSAMYLCASSVNTRDKNEQYFGPGTRLTVT.

This clonotype was observed a handful of times. This chain joins TRBV9 and TRBJ2-1; no definite D call. The V and J ends lost 3 bases and 2 bases respectively, with 12 bases between them. The CDR3 length is 15 residues. Germline CDR1 SGDLS, CDR2 YYNGEE. The CDR3 DNA reads as TGTGCCAGCAGCGGCTTCCCAACGACCTACAATGAGCAGTTCTTC. Its protein is CASSGFPTTYNEQFF.

J is TRBJ2-1 and V is TRBV29-1, with D possibly TRBD1 on 7 matching bases. The DNA end lines up better with TRBJ2-7; the J call may be wrong. The CDR3 length is 14 residues. Germline V gives CDR1 SQVTM, CDR2 ANQGSEA. The CDR3 sequence is CSVRLTGRSGEQYF. Written as DNA, the CDR3 is TGCAGCGTTCGATTGACAGGGAGGTCGGGCGAGCAGTACTTC.

The genes are TRBV15 and TRBJ1-6; 8 bases map to TRBD1. J lost 10 bases, V lost 0 bases, and 8 bases had no gene match. CDR1 and CDR2 from the germline V gene are LNHNV and YYDKDF (reference sequence). This CDR3 is built from 16 residues. In DNA, the CDR3 is TGTGCCACCAGCAGAGATCTGAGACAGGGGTCCTCACCCCTCCACTTT. Its translation: CATSRDLRQGSSPLHF.

The chain joins TRBV19 to TRBJ2-2; possibly TRBD1 for D (5 bases). This CDR3 region has 14 residues. V gave up 3 bases and J gave up 2 bases, with 7 bases separating them. The V gene's germline CDR1 is LNHDA and CDR2 SQIVND (reference sequence). In DNA, the CDR3 is TGTGCCAGTAGTATGCAGGGTAACACCGGGGAGCTGTTTTTT. It is translated as CASSMQGNTGELFF.

The V gene is TRBV7-2, the J gene TRBJ2-5; D is tentatively TRBD1 or TRBD2 (5 bases each). The CDR3 is 15 amino acids. Trimming cost V 5 bases and J 1 base, with 14 bases left between them. CDR1 SGHTA and CDR2 FQGNSA come from the germline V gene. The CDR3 loop is CASSPTGTVQETQYF. In DNA form, the CDR3 reads TGTGCCAGCAGCCCCACCGGGACGGTCCAAGAGACCCAGTACTTC.

This clonotype was recorded once. DNA of the CDR3: TGTGCCAGCTCAAGCGCCGGGCCTCCCCTTCAATACGAGCAGTACTTC. It translates to CASSSAGPPLQYEQYF. This rearrangement joins TRBV18 to TRBJ2-4; no clear D gene. The J call may be wrong; the DNA end is better matched by TRBJ2-7. The CDR3 runs 16 residues. CDR1 KGHSH and CDR2 LQKENI come from the germline V gene.

The V and J genes are TRBV20-1 and TRBJ2-5, with a possible D match to TRBD1 (6 bases). The J call may be incorrect, as the DNA end agrees better with TRBJ2-7. The CDR3 has 13 amino acids. Per germline, CDR1 DFQATT and CDR2 SNEGSKA (reference sequence). This chain's CDR3 is CSARQTGTYEQYF. CDR3 in DNA: TGCAGTGCTAGACAGACAGGAACCTACGAGCAGTACTTC.

J is TRBJ1-1 and V is TRBV7-9, with D perhaps TRBD1 (6 bases). The ends were cut back, 5 bases at V and 7 bases at J, with 17 bases in the middle. The germline V gene encodes CDR1 SEHNR and CDR2 FQNEAQ (reference sequence). There are 14 residues in the CDR3. This CDR3 reads CASSITGFPIEAFF. CDR3 nucleotide sequence: TGTGCCAGCAGCATCACAGGGTTCCCAATTGAAGCTTTCTTT.

This clonotype was seen a single time. J is TRBJ1-5 and V is TRBV28, with D uncertain. Trimming stripped 5 bases from V and 5 bases from J, with 13 bases between. CDR3 size: 14 residues. The germline V gene encodes CDR1 MDHEN and CDR2 SYDVKM. CDR3 DNA: TGTGCCAGCAGTCCCTTTGAGGGCCATCAGCCCCAGCATTTT. Residues: CASSPFEGHQPQHF. Full variable domain (rest looked up from reference TRBV28 and TRBJ1-5): DVKVTQSSRYLVKRTGEKVFLECVQDMDHENMFWYRQDPGLGLRLIYFSYDVKMKEKGDIPEGYSVSREKKERFSLILESASTNQTSMYLCASSPFEGHQPQHFGDGTRLSIL.

The rearrangement links TRBV5-1 to TRBJ2-3; the match to TRBD1 covers 7 bases. Trimming removed 3 bases from V and 4 bases from J; junction bases left unmatched: 2. This CDR3 is 13 amino acids long. Germline CDR1 reads SGHRS; CDR2 reads YFSETQ. The CDR3 region is CASSSQGSDTQYF. The DNA of the CDR3 is TGCGCCAGCAGCTCACAGGGGTCAGATACGCAGTATTTT.

The rearrangement joins TRBV29-1 to TRBJ1-2; TRBD1 matches at 8 bases. The length of the CDR3 is 16 residues. Germline V gene lookup returns CDR1 SQVTM and CDR2 ANQGSEA. J gave up 4 bases and V 0 bases, and 10 bases lay outside the gene matches. The CDR3 DNA follows: TGCAGCGTTGAAGATCTTACCCAGGGGGCCCTCTATGGCTACACCTTC. This sequence encodes CSVEDLTQGALYGYTF.

The rearrangement joins TRBV6-4 to TRBJ2-2; D is undetermined. Germline lookup yields CDR1 MRHNA and CDR2 SNTAGT. The CDR3 spans 12 residues. Trimming took 3 bases from V and 7 from J, leaving 6 bases between them. CDR3 coding DNA: TGTGCCAGCAGTGAAATAGGCGGGGAGCTGTTTTTT. This gives the protein CASSEIGGELFF.